This passage covers 10 T cell receptor beta chains from one sample sequenced in a study of T-cell reconstitution after alpha-beta-depleted transplantation in children. TCRbeta library preparation incorporated unique molecular identifiers. MiXCR, applied by TCRdb to the PCR reads, yields one record per CDR3 protein. Among a few hundred thousand distinct CDR3 sequences listed, over 9% were seen once. Here the sequenced sample was PBMCs from the stem cell graft donor, taken from the stem cell graft. The receptor set was obtained from a human donor who donated a stem cell graft to a child with acute lymphoblastic leukemia.

Notes on this clonotype: A junction end diverges from the germline sequence, so it may reflect a read error. The chain employs TRBV5-1 and TRBJ2-1; D not certain. This CDR3 region has 13 residues. Per the germline V gene, CDR1 is SGHRS and CDR2 is YFSETQ. The CDR3 is CDSSLDSYNEQFF. The CDR3 DNA reads TGCGACAGCAGCTTGGATTCCTACAATGAGCAGTTCTTC. The variable domain in full, with the rest retrieved from reference TRBV5-1 and TRBJ2-1, is KAGVTQTPRYLIKTRGQQVTLSCSPISGHRSVSWYQQTPGQGLQFLFEYFSETQRNKGNFPGRFSGRQFSNSRSEMNVSTLELGDSALYLCDSSLDSYNEQFFGPGTRLTVL.

CDR3 bases: TGCGCCAGCAGCGTCGGGACAGCAGACAATGAAAAACTGTTTTTT. Translating gives CASSVGTADNEKLFF. V gene TRBV5-1 combines with J gene TRBJ1-4, with 7 bases aligning to TRBD1. The CDR3 consists of 15 residues. Germline values: CDR1 SGHRS, CDR2 YFSETQ. V gave up 4 bases and J gave up 5 bases; unmatched junction bases: 8.

The rearrangement joins TRBV12-3 or TRBV12-4 to TRBJ1-4; 7 bases match TRBD1. J gave up 8 bases and V 1 base, and 4 bases lay outside the gene matches. The CDR3 covers 14 residues. In DNA form, the CDR3 reads TGTGCCAGCAGTTTAGGACAGGGTTGGGAAAAACTGTTTTTT. Protein: CASSLGQGWEKLFF.

The V gene is TRBV19, the J gene TRBJ2-7, with D possibly being TRBD1 (6 bases). The germline V and J ends were trimmed by 4 bases and 11 bases, with 12 bases remaining between them. Germline V gene data show CDR1 as LNHDA and CDR2 as SQIVND (reference sequence). The CDR3 spans 11 residues. CDR3 bases: TGTGCCAGTAGTACAACAGGGCAAAAGTACTTC. Residues: CASSTTGQKYF. Together with reference TRBV19 and TRBJ2-7, the CDR3 gives the full variable domain: DGGITQSPKYLFRKEGQNVTLSCEQNLNHDAMYWYRQDPGQGLRLIYYSQIVNDFQKGDIAEGYSVSREKKESFPLTVTSAQKNPTAFYLCASSTTGQKYFGPGTRLTVT.

The chain recombines TRBV9 with TRBJ1-1; TRBD1 is a possible D gene (5 bases). Trimming removed 0 bases at V and 3 bases at J, with 12 bases between. This CDR3 spans 15 amino acids. The germline gives CDR1 SGDLS, CDR2 YYNGEE. The CDR3 nucleotides read TGTGCCAGCAGCGTAGCGTCAGGGTTGGACACTGAAGCTTTCTTT. Its protein product is CASSVASGLDTEAFF.

Only a few counts were recorded for this clonotype. This chain links TRBV12-3 or TRBV12-4 with TRBJ1-5; no clear D. The CDR3 spans 17 residues. Trimming removed 3 bases from V and 0 bases from J, with 15 bases in between. The CDR3 sequence: CASSFLAVIDSNQPQHF. CDR3 sequence (DNA): TGTGCCAGCAGTTTTTTGGCGGTAATAGATAGCAATCAGCCCCAGCATTTT.

V usage is TRBV10-1 and J usage is TRBJ2-1; 7 bases agree with TRBD2. The germline V gene has CDR1 WNHNN and CDR2 SYGVQD (reference sequence). The CDR3 runs 19 residues. The junction had 22 bases not matched to a gene; V was cut back by 5 bases and J by 6 bases. The CDR3 DNA follows: TGCGCCAGCAGTCCTCAGACCCGAGTTGGGGCGGGAGCCCCCAATGAGCAGTTCTTC. Translated: CASSPQTRVGAGAPNEQFF.

The CDR3 coding sequence is TGTGCCAGTAGTATAGAAGGCACCTACTATGGCTACACCTTC. Translated: CASSIEGTYYGYTF. The chain has TRBV19 and TRBJ1-2; no clear D gene. The germline V gene encodes CDR1 LNHDA and CDR2 SQIVND (reference sequence). The CDR3 extends over 14 amino acids. V lost 0 bases and J 3 bases, leaving 8 bases between the germline ends.

This clonotype has at least ten counts. The chain uses TRBV5-1 and TRBJ1-2; D is perhaps TRBD1 (6 bases). The V gene lost 3 bases and the J gene lost 8 bases, with 14 bases spanning the gap. The CDR3 totals 13 residues. Germline V gene sequence: CDR1 SGHRS, CDR2 YFSETQ. The CDR3 spells CASSSRQAGGYTF. For the CDR3, the DNA is TGCGCCAGCAGCTCGCGACAGGCTGGGGGCTACACCTTC. Together with reference TRBV5-1 and TRBJ1-2, the CDR3 gives the full variable domain: KAGVTQTPRYLIKTRGQQVTLSCSPISGHRSVSWYQQTPGQGLQFLFEYFSETQRNKGNFPGRFSGRQFSNSRSEMNVSTLELGDSALYLCASSSRQAGGYTFGSGTRLTVV.

Many counts were recorded for this clonotype. CDR3 amino acids: CSAWRRGTEAFF. CDR3 nucleotide sequence: TGCAGTGCCTGGCGTCGCGGCACTGAAGCTTTCTTT. This rearrangement joins TRBV20-1 to TRBJ1-1; D is undetermined. The V gene lost 6 bases and the J gene lost 4 bases, with 12 bases spanning the gap. CDR3 length: 12 amino acids. Germline V gene lookup returns CDR1 DFQATT and CDR2 SNEGSKA (reference sequence).